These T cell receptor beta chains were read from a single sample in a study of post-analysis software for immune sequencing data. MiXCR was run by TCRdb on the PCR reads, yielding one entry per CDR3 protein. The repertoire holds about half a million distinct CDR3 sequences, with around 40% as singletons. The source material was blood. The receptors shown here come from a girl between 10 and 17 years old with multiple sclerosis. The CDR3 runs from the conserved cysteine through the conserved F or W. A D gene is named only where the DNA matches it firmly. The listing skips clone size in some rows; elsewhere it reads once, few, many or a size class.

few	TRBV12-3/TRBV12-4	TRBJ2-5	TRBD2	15	CASSVLAGGPGAQYF	TGTGCCAGCAGCGTACTAGCGGGGGGACCCGGGGCCCAGTACTTC
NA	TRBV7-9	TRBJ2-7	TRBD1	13	CASRPQGVDEQYF	TGTGCCAGCAGGCCCCAGGGGGTAGACGAGCAGTACTTC
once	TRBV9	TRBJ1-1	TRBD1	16	CASSPRNLGTASEAFF	TGTGCCAGTAGCCCCCGAAACTTAGGGACAGCTTCTGAAGCTTTCTTT
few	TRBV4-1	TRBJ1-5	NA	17	CASSQDTRGGGNQPQHF	TGCGCCAGCAGCCAAGATACGCGGGGAGGAGGCAATCAGCCCCAGCATTTT
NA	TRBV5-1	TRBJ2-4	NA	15	CTSSLEGIAKNIQYF	TGCACCAGCAGCTTGGAAGGGATAGCCAAAAACATTCAGTACTTC
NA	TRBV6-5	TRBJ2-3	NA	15	CASSYSSGSTDTQYF	TGTGCCAGCAGTTACTCGTCCGGTAGCACAGATACGCAGTATTTT
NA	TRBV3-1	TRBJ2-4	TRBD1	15	CASSQGTGIYNEQYF	TGTGCCAGCAGCCAGGGGACAGGCATTTACAATGAGCAGTACTTC
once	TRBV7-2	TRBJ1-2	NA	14	CASSFLGQGYGYTF	TGTGCCAGCAGCTTCCTAGGGCAGGGCTATGGCTACACCTTC
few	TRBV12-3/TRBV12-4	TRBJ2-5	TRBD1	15	CASSPRLGQEETQYF	TGTGCCAGCAGCCCAAGGTTGGGACAGGAAGAGACCCAGTACTTC
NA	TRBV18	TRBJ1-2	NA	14	CASSPGAGNYGYTF	TGTGCCAGCTCACCAGGAGCAGGGAACTATGGCTACACCTTC
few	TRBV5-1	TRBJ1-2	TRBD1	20	CASSLGKAGQGLLKNYGYTF	TGCGCCAGCAGCTTGGGCAAGGCAGGACAGGGCCTGCTAAAGAACTATGGCTACACCTTC
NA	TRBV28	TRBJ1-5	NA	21	CASSLVPSMKTGIRSNQPQHF	TGTGCCAGCAGTTTAGTCCCCTCGATGAAAACAGGGATCAGAAGCAATCAGCCCCAGCATTTT
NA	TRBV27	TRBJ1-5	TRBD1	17	CASSSGTGALSNQPQHF	TGTGCCAGCAGTTCGGGGACAGGGGCCCTTAGCAATCAGCCCCAGCATTTT
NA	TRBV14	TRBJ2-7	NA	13	CASSQGLSYEQYF	TGTGCCAGCAGCCAAGGTCTTTCCTACGAGCAGTACTTC
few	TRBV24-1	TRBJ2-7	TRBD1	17	CATSDHGTGVSSYEQYF	TGTGCCACCAGTGACCACGGGACAGGCGTAAGCTCCTACGAGCAGTACTTC
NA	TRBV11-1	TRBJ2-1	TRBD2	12	CASGTSSYEQFF	TGTGCCAGCGGGACTAGCTCCTACGAGCAGTTCTTC
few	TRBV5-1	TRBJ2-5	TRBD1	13	CASSPDRRETQYF	TGCGCCAGCAGTCCGGACAGGAGGGAGACCCAGTACTTC
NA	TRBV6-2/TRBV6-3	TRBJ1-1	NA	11	CASISDTEAFF	TGTGCCAGCATTTCCGACACTGAAGCTTTCTTT
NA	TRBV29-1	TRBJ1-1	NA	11	CSVATNTEAFF	TGCAGCGTAGCCACGAACACTGAAGCTTTCTTT
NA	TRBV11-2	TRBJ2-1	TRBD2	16	CASSPASSGAYNEQFF	TGTGCCAGCAGCCCTGCATCTAGCGGGGCCTACAATGAGCAGTTCTTC
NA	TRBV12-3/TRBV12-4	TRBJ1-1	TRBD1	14	CASSLRDRNTEAFF	TGTGCCAGCAGTTTAAGGGACAGGAACACTGAAGCTTTCTTT
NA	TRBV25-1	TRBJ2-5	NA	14	CASSAGGPGETQYF	TGTGCCAGCAGTGCAGGAGGCCCTGGGGAGACCCAGTACTTC
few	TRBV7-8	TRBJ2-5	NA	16	CASSSPGLRYQETQYF	TGTGCCAGCAGCTCACCGGGACTTCGGTACCAAGAGACCCAGTACTTC
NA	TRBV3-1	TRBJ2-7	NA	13	CASSRGDSYEQYF	TGTGCCAGCAGTCGAGGGGATTCCTACGAGCAGTACTTC
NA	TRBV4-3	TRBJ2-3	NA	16	CASSLTSGYHTDTQYF	TGCGCCAGCAGCCTCACCAGCGGGTACCACACAGATACGCAGTATTTT
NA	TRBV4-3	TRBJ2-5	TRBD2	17	CASSLDPAGGARETQYF	TGCGCCAGCAGCCTTGACCCGGCGGGAGGGGCCAGAGAGACCCAGTACTTC
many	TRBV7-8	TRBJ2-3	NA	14	CASSLGASTDTQYF	TGTGCCAGCAGCTTAGGAGCGAGCACAGATACGCAGTATTTT
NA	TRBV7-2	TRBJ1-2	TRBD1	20	CASSPGQGAAMAHDPRGYTF	TGTGCCAGCAGCCCCGGACAGGGGGCAGCTATGGCTCACGACCCCCGGGGCTACACCTTC
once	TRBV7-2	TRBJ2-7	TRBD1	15	CAGSPHIQGAGEQYF	TGTGCCGGCAGCCCACATATCCAGGGGGCGGGCGAGCAGTACTTC
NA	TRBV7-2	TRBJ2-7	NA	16	CASSFGLAETFYEQYF	TGTGCCAGCAGCTTCGGGTTGGCGGAAACCTTCTACGAGCAGTACTTC
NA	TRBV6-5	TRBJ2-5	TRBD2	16	CASSYSRTSGTETQYF	TGTGCCAGCAGTTACTCGCGGACTAGCGGGACAGAGACCCAGTACTTC
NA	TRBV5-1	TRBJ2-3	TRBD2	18	CASSLDLSTSGGADTQYF	TGCGCCAGCAGCTTGGATTTATCGACTAGCGGAGGGGCAGATACGCAGTATTTT
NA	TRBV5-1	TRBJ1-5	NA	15	CASSSDTEINQPQHF	TGCGCCAGCAGCTCGGACACGGAGATAAATCAGCCCCAGCATTTT
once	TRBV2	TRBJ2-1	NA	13	CASSEAEANGQFF	TGTGCCAGCAGTGAAGCCGAAGCAAATGGGCAGTTCTTC
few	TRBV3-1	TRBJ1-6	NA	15	CASSQDRGLGSPLHF	TGTGCCAGCAGCCAAGATCGAGGTTTGGGTTCACCCCTCCACTTT
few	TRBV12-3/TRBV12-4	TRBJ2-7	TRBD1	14	CASSPRDRVHEQYF	TGTGCCAGCAGTCCACGGGACAGGGTCCACGAGCAGTACTTC
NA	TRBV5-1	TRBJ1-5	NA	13	CASAPGGNQPQHF	TGCGCCAGCGCTCCGGGGGGCAATCAGCCCCAGCATTTT
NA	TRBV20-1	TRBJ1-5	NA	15	CSANPGSSGNQPQHF	TGCAGTGCTAACCCAGGGTCGTCCGGAAATCAGCCCCAGCATTTT
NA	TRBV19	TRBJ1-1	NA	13	CASTKRGFTEAFF	TGTGCCAGTACCAAACGAGGGTTCACTGAAGCTTTCTTT
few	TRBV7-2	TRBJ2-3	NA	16	CASSLEGLLSTDTQYF	TGTGCCAGCAGCTTAGAGGGGCTCCTTAGCACAGATACGCAGTATTTT
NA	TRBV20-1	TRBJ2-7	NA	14	CSARDALGGWEQYF	TGCAGTGCTAGAGATGCCCTAGGAGGTTGGGAGCAGTACTTC
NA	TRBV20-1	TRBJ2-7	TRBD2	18	CSASRNRIRGRVSYERYF	TGCAGTGCTAGTCGTAATAGGATCCGCGGGAGGGTTTCTTACGAGCGGTACTTC
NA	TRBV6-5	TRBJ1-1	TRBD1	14	CASSRGQAGTEAFF	TGTGCCAGCAGCCGCGGACAGGCGGGCACTGAAGCTTTCTTT
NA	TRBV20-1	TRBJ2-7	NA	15	CSASTGTESPIEQYF	TGCAGTGCTAGCACGGGGACTGAAAGCCCCATAGAGCAGTACTTC
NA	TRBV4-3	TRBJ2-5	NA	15	CASSQGGNNQETQYF	TGCGCCAGCAGCCAAGGAGGGAACAACCAAGAGACCCAGTACTTC
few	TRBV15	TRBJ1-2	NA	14	CATSRDENHYGYTF	TGTGCCACCAGCAGAGATGAGAATCACTATGGCTACACCTTC
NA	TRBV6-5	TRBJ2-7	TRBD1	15	CASSYAGTGTYEQYF	TGTGCCAGCAGTTACGCCGGGACAGGGACCTACGAGCAGTACTTC
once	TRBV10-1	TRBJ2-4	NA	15	CASSERQGRRNIQYF	TGCGCCAGCAGTGAGAGGCAGGGTCGGCGAAACATTCAGTACTTC